Listed below are T cell receptor beta chains from one sample, sequenced in a study of type 1 and type 2 diabetes patients. TCRdb called the multiplex PCR reads again in MiXCR, with one record for every CDR3 protein. The sample shows under 300,000 distinct CDR3 sequences, 47% of them seen only once. What was sequenced was peripheral blood mononuclear cells (PBMCs). The receptors come from a man younger than 30 with type 2 diabetes. The CDR3 runs from the conserved cysteine through the conserved F or W.

>TRBV19|TRBJ2-1
CASSHNRAGNGNEQFF
>TRBV5-1|TRBJ1-2
CASSSGGRYYGYAF
>TRBV20-1|TRBJ2-3
CSANPGLDTQYF
>TRBV19|TRBJ1-2
CAVRGSNYGYTF
>TRBV7-2|TRBJ1-2
CASSLTYRDARGYTF
>TRBV27|TRBJ2-5
CASRISWQETQYF
>TRBV2|TRBJ1-3
CASTRSSGNTIYF
>TRBV12-3/TRBV12-4|TRBJ2-5
CAISGQETQYF
>TRBV15|TRBJ2-5
CATRDSVWETQYF
>TRBV7-3|TRBJ2-7
CASSFRDHYEQYF
>TRBV2|TRBJ1-3
CASVAMTGNTIYF
>TRBV10-3|TRBJ2-2
CAISLTGTSGRASLGELFF
>TRBV6-6|TRBJ1-6
CASSQTNSPLHF
>TRBV29-1|TRBJ2-7
CSVESGSGEQYF
>TRBV19|TRBJ1-1
CASSISGGEGREAFF
>TRBV19|TRBJ1-1
CASSPPGSGSIGAFF
>TRBV6-5|TRBJ1-1
CASNDQGVGTEAFF
>TRBV2|TRBJ1-6
CASSFFRGQNSPLHF
>TRBV2|TRBJ2-1
CASRGSSVNEQFF
>TRBV6-2/TRBV6-3|TRBJ1-1
CASSPPLNTEAFF
>TRBV27|TRBJ2-7
CASREPQGIYEQYF
>TRBV6-1|TRBJ2-1
CATHSGLAEQFF
>TRBV7-6|TRBJ2-5
CASSLGVLAGVGETQYF
>TRBV2|TRBJ1-5
CASNQGGGRETQHF
>TRBV6-6|TRBJ2-7
CASRGAQGAAYEQYF
>TRBV19|TRBJ1-5
CASSQQGDQPQHF
>TRBV15|TRBJ2-5
CATSRWGVGVDLRETQYF
>TRBV19|TRBJ2-1
CASSPSAGPGSEQFF
>TRBV6-5|TRBJ2-3
CASRRGQFSTDTQYF
>TRBV19|TRBJ2-5
CASSPDSNQGTQYF
>TRBV7-3|TRBJ2-7
CASSFYICSARDWDTLSYEQYF